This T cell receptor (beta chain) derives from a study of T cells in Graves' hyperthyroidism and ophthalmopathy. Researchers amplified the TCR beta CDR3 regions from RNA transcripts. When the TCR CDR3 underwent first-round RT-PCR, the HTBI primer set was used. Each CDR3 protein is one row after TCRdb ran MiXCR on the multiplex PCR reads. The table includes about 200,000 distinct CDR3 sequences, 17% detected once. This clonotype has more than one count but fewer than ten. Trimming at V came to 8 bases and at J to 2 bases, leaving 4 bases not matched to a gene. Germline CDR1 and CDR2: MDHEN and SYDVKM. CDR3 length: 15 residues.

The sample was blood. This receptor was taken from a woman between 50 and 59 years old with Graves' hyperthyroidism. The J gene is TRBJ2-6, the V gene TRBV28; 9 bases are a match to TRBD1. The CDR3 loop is CASGTGLTGANVLTF. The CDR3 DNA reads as TGTGCCAGCGGGACAGGGTTGACTGGGGCCAACGTCCTGACTTTC.